This T cell receptor beta chain was captured by sequencing in a study of T cells in Graves' hyperthyroidism and ophthalmopathy. RNA transcripts were the template for amplifying TCR beta CDR3 regions. HTBI primers were used for first-round RT-PCR of the TCR CDR3. TCRdb recomputed calls from the multiplex PCR reads with MiXCR, one row per CDR3 protein. The sample shows 300,000 to 350,000 distinct CDR3 sequences, around 20% of them seen only once. Germline values: CDR1 SNHLY, CDR2 FYNNEI. The CDR3 extends over 15 amino acids. V was pared by 3 bases and J by 2 bases, with 10 bases between. Material: blood. The chain is built from TRBV2 and TRBJ2-2; TRBD1 or TRBD2 may be the D gene (5 bases each). This receptor was identified in a woman aged 50 to 65 with Graves' hyperthyroidism. This CDR3 reads CASSDPGTNTGELFF. The CDR3 nucleotides read TGTGCCAGCAGTGACCCCGGGACCAACACCGGGGAGCTGTTTTTT.